The 14 T cell receptor beta chains presented below share a single source sample, sequenced in a study of tumor and adjacent non-tumor tissue in lung cancer. A modified ARM-PCR protocol with three rounds of nested PCR amplified TCRbeta. Using its own MiXCR run on the multiplex PCR reads, TCRdb lists one record per CDR3 protein. The sample carries tens of thousands of distinct CDR3 sequences, around 76% recorded once. This sample's RNA came from whole unsorted tissue. Distant lung tissue was collected more than 3 cm away from the tumor edge. Sequenced sample: distant non-tumor lung tissue. Receptor source: a man in his 70s with non-small cell lung cancer.

Details on this clonotype: Given a much more abundant clone one base away, this may be a read error. The V and J genes are TRBV4-2 and TRBJ1-5; 7 bases agree with TRBD1. This CDR3 has 14 amino acids. From germline, CDR1 is LGHNA and CDR2 YNFKEQ. CDR3 DNA: TGTGCCAGCAGCCCCCGGACAGGTAGTCAGCACCAGCATTTT. It yields the protein CASSPRTGSQHQHF.

V gene TRBV6-2 or TRBV6-3 combines with J gene TRBJ2-7; D not resolved. CDR3 length equals 11 residues. Per germline, CDR1 MNHEY and CDR2 SVGEGT. CDR3 in amino acids: CISSTWGEQYF. Here the CDR3 DNA reads TGTATCAGCAGTACCTGGGGCGAGCAGTACTTC.

Only a few counts were recorded for this clonotype. Possible read error: a much larger clone is one base away. The chain recombines TRBV28 with TRBJ2-5; perhaps TRBD2 as D (5 bases). V was clipped by 7 bases and J by 1 base, with 19 bases between them. The CDR3 is 16 amino acids. CDR1 and CDR2 from the germline V gene are MDHEN and SYDVKM. CDR3: CASNTRALPPQETQYF. The CDR3, as DNA: TGTGCCAGCAATACGAGGGCGCTTCCCCCCCAAGAGACCCAGTACTTC.

This clonotype was picked up many times. This rearrangement joins TRBV28 to TRBJ2-3, with a weak D call TRBD2 (6 bases). V was trimmed by 3 bases and J by 2 bases, leaving 12 bases between them. Germline V gene data show CDR1 as MDHEN and CDR2 as SYDVKM. The CDR3 sequence is 15 residues long. The CDR3 loop is CASSFAGRSTDTQYF. The CDR3 DNA is TGTGCCAGCAGTTTCGCGGGGCGATCCACAGATACGCAGTATTTT.

Concerning this clonotype itself: An end of the junction does not agree with germline; a read error may underlie this. The CDR3 region has the DNA TGTGCCAGCAGTTACTATACAGACACTCAGCCTCAGCATTTT. It encodes CASSYYTDTQPQHF. V usage is TRBV6-2 or TRBV6-3 and J usage is TRBJ1-5; D not resolved. The CDR3 runs to 14 residues. Looked up from germline, CDR1 is MNHEY and CDR2 is SVGEGT.

This clonotype was picked up one time. The junction shows a germline mismatch at one end, possibly a read error. This chain links TRBV6-1 with TRBJ1-1; D uncertain. The CDR3 consists of 15 residues. Germline CDR1 is MNHNS and CDR2 is SASEGT. The CDR3 DNA sequence: TGTGCCGGCAGTGAGAGGAGCAGTGTTAACACTGAAGCTTTCTTT. Translated: CAGSERSSVNTEAFF.

Concerning this clonotype itself: The missing conserved phenylalanine or tryptophan at the end of this CDR3 makes a read error likely. This chain uses TRBV10-2 with TRBJ2-7; TRBD2 matches at 9 bases. Germline V gene lookup returns CDR1 WSHSY and CDR2 SAAADI. The CDR3 covers 15 residues. With 7 bases clipped from V and 3 bases from J, the junction kept 10 bases outside the gene matches. Here the CDR3 DNA reads TGCGCCAGCACCGGGACTAGCAGGTCCGACTACGAGCAGTACATC. Its translation: CASTGTSRSDYEQYI.

About this clonotype: Its ends do not fully match the called genes, so a read error is possible. This chain joins TRBV28 and TRBJ2-1; D is possibly TRBD1 (5 bases). The CDR3 contains 15 residues. Germline V gene lookup returns CDR1 MDHEN and CDR2 SYDVKM. CDR3 region: CDSSLTTGWNNEQFF. The CDR3 region has the DNA TGCGACAGCAGTCTCACCACAGGTTGGAACAATGAGCAATTCTTC.

This clonotype showed up just a few times. A much larger clone is a single base away; this may be a read error. The chain joins TRBV30 to TRBJ2-3, with 14 nucleotides matching TRBD2. Germline V gene lookup returns CDR1 GTSNPN and CDR2 SVGIG (reference sequence). CDR3 size: 17 residues. The CDR3 region is CAWAPLGTSGSTDTHYF. The DNA for the CDR3 is TGTGCCTGGGCCCCTCTCGGGACTAGCGGGAGCACAGATACGCATTATTTT.

With respect to this clonotype: A single base separates this from a much larger clone, so it may be a read error. This chain connects TRBV6-6 to TRBJ1-1; D unresolved. Germline CDR1 reads MNHNY; CDR2 reads SVGAGI (reference sequence). The CDR3 is 11 amino acids. CDR3 DNA: TGTGTCAGCAGTTACTTGACTGAAGCTTTCTTT. Translating it yields CVSSYLTEAFF.

This rearrangement joins TRBV20-1 to TRBJ1-2; 11 bases line up with TRBD1. The trim removed 5 bases at V and 5 bases at J, leaving 4 bases unmatched. Germline V lookup: CDR1 DFQATT, CDR2 SNEGSKA (reference sequence). The CDR3 spans 13 residues. DNA of the CDR3: TGCAGTGCTTGGACAGGGGGCGATTATGGCTACACCTTC. It encodes CSAWTGGDYGYTF.

As for this clonotype: One end of the junction fails to match germline, which may point to a read error. The chain carries TRBV11-3 and TRBJ2-3, with 7 nucleotides matching TRBD2. There are 15 residues in the CDR3. Germline V gene data show CDR1 as SGHNT and CDR2 as YENEEA. The CDR3 sequence is CDSTRREVRTDTQYF. The CDR3 DNA reads TGTGACAGCACCCGTCGGGAGGTAAGAACAGATACGCAGTATTTT.

V is TRBV2 and J is TRBJ2-1; no firm D call. Per germline, CDR1 SNHLY and CDR2 FYNNEI. The CDR3 is made up of 14 amino acids. Trimming cost V 3 bases and J 8 bases, with 14 bases left between them. CDR3 sequence: CASSDLSKPYEQFF. DNA for the CDR3: TGTGCCAGCAGTGATTTGTCTAAGCCTTATGAGCAGTTCTTC.

The chain joins TRBV5-1 to TRBJ1-1; the D gene is possibly TRBD1 (6 bases). Germline CDR1 and CDR2: SGHRS and YFSETQ. The CDR3 runs to 14 residues. V shed 7 bases and J shed 7 bases, with 20 bases lying between them. This CDR3 is CASGVRGGEIEAFF. CDR3 in DNA: TGCGCCAGCGGTGTAAGAGGGGGAGAGATTGAAGCTTTCTTT.